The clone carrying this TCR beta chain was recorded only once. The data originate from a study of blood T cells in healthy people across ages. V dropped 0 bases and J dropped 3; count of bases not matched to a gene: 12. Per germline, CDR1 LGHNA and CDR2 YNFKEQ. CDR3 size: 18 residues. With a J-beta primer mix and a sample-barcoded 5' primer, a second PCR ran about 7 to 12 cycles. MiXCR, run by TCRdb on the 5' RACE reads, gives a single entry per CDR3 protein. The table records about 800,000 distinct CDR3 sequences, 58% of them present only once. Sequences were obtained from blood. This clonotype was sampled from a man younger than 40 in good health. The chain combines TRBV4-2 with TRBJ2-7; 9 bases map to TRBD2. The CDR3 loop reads CASSQDQPSGDLHYEQYF. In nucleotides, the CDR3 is TGTGCCAGCAGCCAAGATCAGCCTAGCGGGGACCTACACTACGAGCAGTACTTC.